The 22 T cell receptor beta chains below all came from one sample that was sequenced in a study of somatic mutations in cytotoxic T cells in rheumatoid arthritis. Using immunoSEQ multiplex PCR, the repertoire was profiled, and TCRdb retains in-frame clones only, with some absent. The repertoire consists of about 10,000 clones, with about 88% occurring once and the leading ten covering 0.95% to 1.4%. Sequencing used CD4+ T cells sorted from blood. The origin of the receptors is a woman aged 18-29 years with rheumatoid arthritis.

This chain uses TRBV19 with TRBJ1-4; 8 nucleotides align to TRBD1. V shed 6 bases, J shed 5 bases, and the junction held 8 bases outside the gene matches. Germline V CDR1 and CDR2: LNHDA, SQIVND (reference sequence). The CDR3 extends over 15 amino acids. As DNA, the CDR3 is TGTGCCAGTAGACAATGGACAGGGAAGAATGAAAAACTGTTTTTT. Its translation: CASRQWTGKNEKLFF.

The chain uses TRBV28 and TRBJ1-1, with D perhaps TRBD1 (6 bases). CDR1 and CDR2 (germline): MDHEN, SYDVKM. Deletions cut 6 bases from V and 5 bases from J, with 16 bases between. CDR3 length equals 14 residues. Written as DNA, the CDR3 is TGTGCCAGCAGCCTACAGGGCCCCGGGACTGAAGCTTTCTTT. This encodes CASSLQGPGTEAFF.

The rearrangement joins TRBV6-1 to TRBJ1-5; D unresolved. Per germline, CDR1 MNHNS and CDR2 SASEGT. Between the trimmed V and J ends, which lost 4 bases and 8 bases, there was a span of 9 bases. The CDR3 has 12 residues. This CDR3 reads CASSVGVEPQHF. The CDR3 DNA sequence: TGTGCCAGCAGTGTCGGGGTGGAGCCCCAGCATTTT.

The chain carries TRBV6-1 and TRBJ2-5; D is possibly TRBD1 (5 bases). Germline V lookup: CDR1 MNHNS, CDR2 SASEGT. V lost 2 bases to trimming and J lost 2 bases, with 15 bases between them. The CDR3 totals 16 residues. CDR3 coding DNA: TGTGCCAGCAGTGAACAGCCCCAGGGCATACAAGAGACCCAGTACTTC. Residues: CASSEQPQGIQETQYF.

V gene TRBV27 combines with J gene TRBJ1-3; tentatively, D is TRBD1 (6 bases). Looked up from germline, CDR1 is MNHEY and CDR2 is SMNVEV (reference sequence). The germline V and J ends were trimmed by 3 bases and 0 bases, with 9 bases remaining between them. The CDR3 runs 15 residues. The CDR3 coding sequence is TGTGCCAGCAGTTTCACCAGGGGCTCTGGAAACACCATATATTTT. Translation gives CASSFTRGSGNTIYF.

The V call is TRBV6-4, the J call TRBJ2-3; 8 positions agree with TRBD2. CDR1 is MRHNA, CDR2 SNTAGT, per germline. This CDR3 is built from 16 residues. J was trimmed by 0 bases and V by 4 bases; bases with no gene match: 6. The CDR3 DNA reads TGTGCCAGCAGTGCCGCGGGGGGCGGGAGCACAGATACGCAGTATTTT. Translated, it gives CASSAAGGGSTDTQYF.

CDR3 in DNA: TGTGCCATCAGGGACAGCTCCTACGAGCAGTACTTC. Translation gives CAIRDSSYEQYF. The chain is built from TRBV10-3 and TRBJ2-5; D may be TRBD1 (6 bases). The DNA end is a closer match to TRBJ2-7, so the J assignment may be wrong. The CDR3 loop spans 12 amino acids. Looked up from germline, CDR1 is ENHRY and CDR2 is SYGVKD.

The gene calls are TRBV7-2 and TRBJ2-3; 7 bases match TRBD2. The CDR3 contains 17 residues. The junction had 10 bases not matched to a gene; V was cut back by 1 base and J by 3 bases. Germline V CDR1 and CDR2: SGHTA, FQGNSA. The CDR3 nucleotides are TGTGCCAGCAGCTTAGGGGGGGGTACGGGAAATACAGATACGCAGTATTTT. Its protein product is CASSLGGGTGNTDTQYF.

The gene calls are TRBV30 and TRBJ1-1; D is ambiguous. V lost 3 bases to trimming and J lost 3 bases, with 11 bases between them. This CDR3 spans 13 amino acids. In germline, CDR1 is GTSNPN, CDR2 SVGIG (reference sequence). CDR3 sequence: CAWSFGPYTEAFF. The CDR3 DNA sequence: TGTGCCTGGAGCTTCGGTCCCTACACTGAAGCTTTCTTT.

As to this clone: The sample contains more than one DNA sequence encoding this CDR3. The chain is built from TRBV19 and TRBJ2-7; possibly TRBD2 for D (5 bases). The CDR3 consists of 13 residues. CDR1 is LNHDA and CDR2 is SQIVND in the germline V gene (reference sequence). The V end lost 5 bases, the J end lost 6 bases, and 14 bases lay between the germline ends. CDR3 nucleotide sequence: TGTGCCAGTAGTCGGGTCGCGGGCTCCGAGCAGTACTTC. Residues: CASSRVAGSEQYF.

In this sample, this clone turned up once. Other DNA sequences in this sample translate to the same CDR3. The gene calls are TRBV7-9 and TRBJ1-1, with 8 bases identical to TRBD1. V was clipped by 6 bases and J by 1 base; unmatched bases: 4. Germline CDR1 and CDR2: SEHNR and FQNEAQ (reference sequence). The CDR3 length is 14 residues. The CDR3 sequence is CASSPDRGNTEAFF. The DNA of the CDR3 is TGTGCCAGCAGTCCCGACAGGGGGAACACTGAAGCTTTCTTT.

V gene TRBV5-1 combines with J gene TRBJ2-1; 11 bases fit TRBD2. The germline CDR1 and CDR2 sequences are SGHRS and YFSETQ. J lost 4 bases, V lost 4 bases, and 4 bases had no gene match. This CDR3 spans 15 amino acids. The CDR3 sequence: CASSPGTSGYNEQFF. The CDR3 DNA reads as TGCGCCAGCAGCCCCGGGACTAGCGGATACAATGAGCAGTTCTTC.

V gene TRBV7-2 combines with J gene TRBJ2-7; no clear D. The CDR3 runs 14 residues. Trimming removed 5 bases from V and 2 bases from J, with 13 bases in between. CDR1 is SGHTA and CDR2 is FQGNSA in the germline V gene. CDR3 in DNA: TGTGCCAGCAGCGTCGCGGCGGCTACCTACGAGCAGTACTTC. Translation: CASSVAAATYEQYF.

The chain carries TRBV19 and TRBJ2-7, with D possibly being TRBD2 (6 bases). Germline CDR1 LNHDA, CDR2 SQIVND (reference sequence). V lost 4 bases, J lost 2 bases, and 9 bases lay in between. This CDR3 contains 13 residues. The CDR3 here is CASSRGVAYEQYF. DNA of the CDR3: TGTGCCAGTAGTAGGGGGGTTGCCTACGAGCAGTACTTC.

Only one count was recorded for this clone. CDR3 sequence reads: CASQSSRTTLNTEAFF. The CDR3 DNA is TGTGCCAGCCAATCGAGCAGGACAACTTTAAACACTGAAGCTTTCTTT. The chain employs TRBV19 and TRBJ1-1; tentatively, D is TRBD1 (5 bases). This CDR3 comprises 16 residues. Germline V CDR1 and CDR2: LNHDA, SQIVND (reference sequence). Trimming left V 9 bases short and J 2 bases short, with 22 bases between.

V usage is TRBV5-1 and J usage is TRBJ2-3, with 7 bases aligning to TRBD2. The CDR3 runs 15 residues. V dropped 2 bases and J dropped 2; count of bases not matched to a gene: 5. Germline V gene sequence: CDR1 SGHRS, CDR2 YFSETQ. The CDR3 bases are TGCGCCAGCAGCTTTTCACTAGCGACCACAGATACGCAGTATTTT. Translating gives CASSFSLATTDTQYF.

The chain couples TRBV18 to TRBJ2-1; D perhaps matches TRBD2 (6 bases). Germline CDR1 and CDR2: KGHSH and LQKENI. Trimming took off 6 bases at V and 7 bases at J, with 22 bases between the two ends. CDR3 length: 16 residues. CDR3 coding DNA: TGTGCCAGCTCTCGCCCGGGACTCACCCGTCGTAATGAGCAGTTCTTC. Protein: CASSRPGLTRRNEQFF. Full variable domain (outside the CDR3, taken from reference TRBV18 and TRBJ2-1): NAGVMQNPRHLVRRRGQEARLRCSPMKGHSHVYWYRQLPEEGLKFMVYLQKENIIDESGMPKERFSAEFPKEGPSILRIQQVVRGDSAAYFCASSRPGLTRRNEQFFGPGTRLTVL.

This clone was observed a single time. This chain joins TRBV15 and TRBJ2-7, with 8 positions matching TRBD1. Germline-derived CDR1 and CDR2 are LNHNV and YYDKDF (reference sequence). V dropped 1 base and J dropped 7; count of bases not matched to a gene: 9. The CDR3 length is 15 residues. CDR3 nucleotides: TGTGCCACCAGCAGAGTAAGGACAGGGTCACAGGAGCAGTACTTC. This gives the protein CATSRVRTGSQEQYF.

J is TRBJ2-3 and V is TRBV11-1; tentative D call: TRBD2 (6 bases). Germline V lookup: CDR1 SGHAT, CDR2 FQDESV (reference sequence). The V gene lost 5 bases and the J gene lost 4 bases, with 13 bases spanning the gap. The CDR3 has 14 amino acids. CDR3: CASSPVIAADTQYF. Written as DNA, the CDR3 is TGTGCCAGCAGCCCAGTAATAGCGGCAGATACGCAGTATTTT.

J is TRBJ2-7 and V is TRBV14, with 8 bases lining up with TRBD1. Trimming at V came to 0 bases and at J to 8 bases, leaving 3 bases not matched to a gene. CDR1 is SGHDN, CDR2 FVKESK, per germline. The length of the CDR3 is 13 residues. The CDR3 loop reads CASSQDRGLKQYF. The CDR3 DNA follows: TGTGCCAGCAGCCAAGACAGGGGGCTAAAGCAGTACTTC.

This chain uses TRBV11-1 with TRBJ2-4; TRBD1 matches at 8 bases. The CDR3 is 15 residues long. V shed 5 bases, J shed 1 base, and the junction held 4 bases outside the gene matches. Germline CDR1 is SGHAT and CDR2 is FQDESV (reference sequence). CDR3 residues: CASSPRQGAKNIQYF. The CDR3, as DNA: TGTGCCAGCAGCCCAAGACAGGGGGCCAAAAACATTCAGTACTTC.

The chain couples TRBV28 to TRBJ1-5, with 11 bases lining up with TRBD1. From germline, CDR1 is MDHEN and CDR2 SYDVKM. The CDR3 is made up of 15 amino acids. The trim removed 6 bases at V and 7 bases at J, leaving 8 bases unmatched. The CDR3 is CASSERTGGGQPQHF. For the CDR3, the DNA is TGTGCCAGCAGCGAAAGGACAGGGGGCGGGCAGCCCCAGCATTTT.